Shown below are 7 T cell receptor beta chains from a single sample sequenced in a study of blood T cell repertoires in COVID-19 (dated by TCRdb to 2019 to 2021). Library method: the immunoSEQ multiplex PCR assay. TCRdb's version of the immuneACCESS table is confined to in-frame rearrangements and falls short of the full clone set. An unresolved V gene accounts for under half of the shortfall where checked; the remainder is of unknown origin. The sample table records 200,000 to 300,000 clones; around 89% of these occur just once. The biggest ten clones account for roughly 1.2% of the sample. Source material: PBMCs or T cells enriched from blood (not recorded which). These receptors were collected from a woman aged 40 to 55 with acute COVID-19.

The V and J genes are TRBV4-1 and TRBJ2-1; the match to TRBD2 covers 14 bases. V trimming: 0 bases; J trimming: 9 bases; junction bases outside the gene matches: 10. Germline-derived CDR1 and CDR2 are MGHRA and YSYEKL. The CDR3 has 18 amino acids. CDR3 protein: CASSQEPPGLAGVSEQFF. CDR3 DNA: TGCGCCAGCAGCCAAGAACCCCCGGGACTAGCGGGAGTTAGTGAGCAGTTCTTC.

CDR3 DNA sequence: TGTGCCACCAGTGACTCAGGTAGTTCGCTCCCCAATGAGCAGTTCTTC. Amino acid sequence: CATSDSGSSLPNEQFF. The J gene is TRBJ2-1, the V gene TRBV24-1; unclear D gene. This CDR3 spans 16 amino acids. In germline, CDR1 is KGHDR, CDR2 SFDVKD. Deletions cut 4 bases from V and 6 bases from J, with 18 bases between.

The chain links TRBV28 to TRBJ2-3; TRBD1 matches 10 bases. The ends lost 6 bases at V and 1 base at J; junction bases unmatched: 7. Germline values: CDR1 MDHEN, CDR2 SYDVKM. This CDR3 is built from 16 residues. CDR3 coding DNA: TGTGCCAGCAGCTCGGTGGGGACAGGGGGCACAGATACGCAGTATTTT. Its translation: CASSSVGTGGTDTQYF. The full variable domain, completed using reference TRBV28 and TRBJ2-3, is DVKVTQSSRYLVKRTGEKVFLECVQDMDHENMFWYRQDPGLGLRLIYFSYDVKMKEKGDIPEGYSVSREKKERFSLILESASTNQTSMYLCASSSVGTGGTDTQYFGPGTRLTVL.

This clone was recorded a few times. The V gene is TRBV6-5, the J gene TRBJ2-7, with TRBD1 as a possible D gene (6 bases). V was trimmed by 7 bases and J by 6 bases, leaving 19 bases between them. The CDR3 totals 14 residues. Germline V gene data show CDR1 as MNHEY and CDR2 as SVGAGI. Here the CDR3 DNA reads TGTGCCAGCAACCAGGGGATAGGGGTTGGCGAGCAGTACTTC. This encodes CASNQGIGVGEQYF.

CDR3: CASSLTGMGYTF. The CDR3 bases are TGTGCCAGCAGCTTAACAGGGATGGGCTACACCTTC. The chain carries TRBV7-9 and TRBJ1-2; D is possibly TRBD1 (6 bases). Looked up from germline, CDR1 is SEHNR and CDR2 is FQNEAQ (reference sequence). This CDR3 is built from 12 residues. Between the trimmed V and J ends, which lost 2 bases and 8 bases, there was a span of 9 bases.

The chain links TRBV30 to TRBJ1-5; D is possibly TRBD1 (6 bases). The V gene lost 2 bases and the J gene lost 9 bases, with 14 bases spanning the gap. The CDR3 consists of 13 residues. Germline CDR1 reads GTSNPN; CDR2 reads SVGIG (reference sequence). The CDR3: CAWSRAGDRPQHF. The DNA for the CDR3 is TGTGCCTGGAGTAGGGCAGGGGATCGGCCCCAGCATTTT.

The rearrangement links TRBV4-1 to TRBJ2-1, with D perhaps TRBD2 (7 bases). The CDR3 is made up of 16 amino acids. The V and J ends lost 8 bases and 5 bases respectively, with 22 bases between them. In germline, CDR1 is MGHRA, CDR2 YSYEKL. The CDR3 DNA is TGCGCCAGCCGGTATAAGGGGGGGCGCCTGGACAATGAGCAGTTCTTC. Translating it yields CASRYKGGRLDNEQFF.